Here is one T cell receptor beta chain with its context. This sample was taken from a study of blood T cell repertoires in COVID-19. V dropped 2 bases and J dropped 12 bases, with 11 bases sitting between them. The CDR3 spans 11 residues. Germline V CDR1 and CDR2: SNHLY, FYNNEI. Method: immunoSEQ multiplex PCR; TCRdb's copy keeps in-frame clones and lacks some. The repertoire holds 150,000 to 200,000 clones, with 65% to 80% as singletons. This chain uses TRBV2 with TRBJ2-7; no clear D. What was sequenced was peripheral blood. This clonotype originated in a man aged 50-60 years who had recovered from COVID-19. The CDR3 region has the DNA TGTGCCAGCAGTGAATTAAATGAGGTGTACTTC. It is translated as CASSELNEVYF.